This T cell receptor (beta chain) was captured by sequencing in a study of shared clonotypes between healthy human individuals. Generated by immunoSEQ multiplex PCR, the TCRdb table keeps only in-frame clones and is missing some. Here the sample spans about 340,000 clones, more than 60% being singletons. The V gene's germline CDR1 is MNHNY and CDR2 SVGAGI (reference sequence). This CDR3 spans 14 amino acids. The V segment lost 8 bases and the J segment 4 bases; nucleotides outside the gene matches: 8. The chain couples TRBV6-6 to TRBJ2-1; TRBD2 matches 7 bases. This clonotype was sampled from a man under 40 in good health. Sequences were obtained from memory CD4+ T cells sorted from blood. This sample's subset: CD45RA-negative fraction. The CDR3 protein is CASSLGGQYNEQFF. The CDR3 coding sequence is TGTGCCAGCTCGTTGGGAGGGCAGTACAATGAGCAGTTCTTC.